The 32 T cell receptor beta chains in this list originate from one sample, sequenced in a study of T cells in Graves' hyperthyroidism and ophthalmopathy. Regions amplified from RNA transcripts were the TCR beta CDR3 regions. HTBI primers were the set used in a first-round RT-PCR of the TCR CDR3. From the multiplex PCR reads, TCRdb called clonotypes with MiXCR, one entry per CDR3 protein. Here the sample spans a few hundred thousand distinct CDR3 sequences, 17% being singletons. Sequencing used blood. Every receptor here comes from a woman aged 45-65 years with Graves' hyperthyroidism.

This clonotype was found many times. The CDR3 DNA follows: TGTGCCAGCAGCTTAGGGGGAGGGCCAAGTGAGCAGTTCTTC. This gives the protein CASSLGGGPSEQFF. The rearrangement links TRBV11-2 to TRBJ2-1, with TRBD2 matching 7 bases. V lost 1 base to trimming and J lost 9 bases; unmatched junction nucleotides: 6. Germline V gene data show CDR1 as SGHAT and CDR2 as FQNNGV. The CDR3 totals 14 residues.

This chain uses TRBV29-1 with TRBJ1-3; 9 nucleotides match TRBD1. Trimming removed 6 bases from V and 2 bases from J; junction bases left unmatched: 5. Germline CDR1 and CDR2: SQVTM and ANQGSEA. This CDR3 contains 14 residues. The CDR3 sequence is CSVGTGNTGNTIYF. CDR3 coding DNA: TGCAGCGTGGGGACAGGGAATACTGGAAACACCATATATTTT.

This clonotype has a handful of counts. This chain connects TRBV2 to TRBJ2-5, with a weak D call TRBD2 (6 bases). The V gene lost 8 bases and the J gene lost 1 base, with 11 bases spanning the gap. The CDR3 is 13 amino acids. Germline assignment: CDR1 SNHLY and CDR2 FYNNEI. The CDR3 sequence is CASGRDFQETQYF. The CDR3 DNA reads TGTGCCAGCGGCCGGGACTTCCAAGAGACCCAGTACTTC.

This clonotype was observed many times. The chain employs TRBV7-9 and TRBJ1-1; no firm D call. Germline lookup yields CDR1 SEHNR and CDR2 FQNEAQ (reference sequence). The CDR3 has 15 residues. Trimming removed 1 base from V and 0 bases from J, with 9 bases in between. This CDR3 is CASSLEQLMNTEAFF. The CDR3 nucleotides are TGTGCCAGCAGCTTAGAGCAGTTAATGAACACTGAAGCTTTCTTT.

This clonotype was detected ten times or more. V and J are TRBV20-1 and TRBJ2-1; the D is unclear. Trimming pared 6 bases from V and 4 bases from J, leaving 13 bases between. There are 13 residues in the CDR3. Germline CDR1 and CDR2: DFQATT and SNEGSKA (reference sequence). The CDR3, as DNA: TGCAGTGCCCACAGAGGTTTATACAATGAGCAGTTCTTC. Translation: CSAHRGLYNEQFF.

The sample holds one count of this clonotype. The genes are TRBV5-4 and TRBJ1-1; maybe TRBD1 (6 bases). Per the germline V gene, CDR1 is SGHNT and CDR2 is YYREEE (reference sequence). Trimming shortened V by 0 bases and J by 4 bases, and 19 bases separated the two germline ends. The CDR3 totals 17 residues. As DNA, the CDR3 is TGTGCCAGCAGCTTGGACAGGGTTGGGGTGTTGAGCACTGAAGCTTTCTTT. Translating gives CASSLDRVGVLSTEAFF.

At least ten counts were recorded for this clonotype. V and J are TRBV7-9 and TRBJ2-7; no definite D call. Germline CDR1 SEHNR, CDR2 FQNEAQ (reference sequence). This CDR3 comprises 11 residues. Trimming cost V 6 bases and J 2 bases, with 5 bases left between them. The CDR3 DNA is TGTGCCAGCAGTGGCCCCTACGAGCAGTACTTC. Translation gives CASSGPYEQYF. Using reference TRBV7-9 and TRBJ2-7 for the parts outside the CDR3, the full variable domain is DTGVSQNPRHKITKRGQNVTFRCDPISEHNRLYWYRQTLGQGPEFLTYFQNEAQLEKSRLLSDRFSAERPKGSFSTLEIQRTEQGDSAMYLCASSGPYEQYFGPGTRLTVT.

The chain recombines TRBV7-9 with TRBJ1-2; the match to TRBD1 covers 8 bases. Trimming cost V 5 bases and J 7 bases; bases outside gene matches: 6. The CDR3 contains 13 residues. Germline lookup yields CDR1 SEHNR and CDR2 FQNEAQ (reference sequence). The CDR3 reads CASSLRQGSGYTF. The CDR3 DNA is TGTGCCAGCAGCCTGCGACAGGGGTCTGGCTACACCTTC.

This clonotype has at least ten counts. The rearrangement links TRBV2 to TRBJ2-3; unclear D gene. CDR1 SNHLY and CDR2 FYNNEI come from the germline V gene. This CDR3 contains 13 residues. V dropped 0 bases and J dropped 1 base, with 2 bases sitting between them. This chain's CDR3 is CASSEAGTDTQYF. The CDR3, as DNA: TGTGCCAGCAGTGAAGCGGGCACAGATACGCAGTATTTT. The entire variable domain, with the rest obtained from reference TRBV2 and TRBJ2-3, is as follows: EPEVTQTPSHQVTQMGQEVILRCVPISNHLYFYWYRQILGQKVEFLVSFYNNEISEKSEIFDDQFSVERPDGSNFTLKIRSTKLEDSAMYFCASSEAGTDTQYFGPGTRLTVL.

J is TRBJ1-2 and V is TRBV6-1; TRBD1 is a possible D gene (6 bases). The germline V gene encodes CDR1 MNHNS and CDR2 SASEGT. The CDR3 contains 16 residues. V lost 7 bases and J lost 7, with 25 bases in between. CDR3 sequence (DNA): TGTGCCAGCACGCCTGCCGAGGACAGCCCACTCTCTGGCTACACCTTC. Its protein product is CASTPAEDSPLSGYTF.

This clonotype was seen repeatedly, ten times or more. CDR3 sequence reads: CASTGGGANTGELFF. In nucleotides, the CDR3 is TGTGCCAGCACCGGCGGGGGGGCGAACACCGGGGAGCTGTTTTTT. The chain joins TRBV6-1 to TRBJ2-2, with 9 bases lining up with TRBD2. Germline trimming cut 7 bases from V and 0 bases from J; bases unmatched to any gene: 3. The CDR3 length is 15 residues. The V gene's germline CDR1 is MNHNS and CDR2 SASEGT.

This rearrangement joins TRBV20-1 to TRBJ2-7, with 8 nucleotides matching TRBD2. CDR1 and CDR2 (germline): DFQATT, SNEGSKA (reference sequence). Trimming at V came to 1 base and at J to 3 bases, leaving 17 bases not matched to a gene. This CDR3 has 18 residues. This chain's CDR3 is CSARAASPGGLDGYEQYF. The CDR3 region has the DNA TGCAGTGCTAGAGCTGCCTCCCCGGGGGGGCTTGATGGCTACGAGCAGTACTTC.

This clonotype showed up many times. The V and J genes are TRBV2 and TRBJ1-5, with 8 positions matching TRBD1. The CDR3 sequence is 16 residues long. V lost 6 bases and J lost 3; bases outside the gene matches: 10. The germline V gene has CDR1 SNHLY and CDR2 FYNNEI. The CDR3 DNA follows: TGTGCCAGCAGGGCCGGGACAGGAACCCTCAATCAGCCCCAGCATTTT. The encoded protein is CASRAGTGTLNQPQHF.

This clonotype was detected ten times or more. V is TRBV2 and J is TRBJ1-6; D may be TRBD1 (5 bases). The germline CDR1 and CDR2 sequences are SNHLY and FYNNEI. V lost 3 bases, J lost 10 bases, and 13 bases lay in between. The CDR3 spans 14 residues. CDR3 sequence: CASSDREGSSPLHF. CDR3 nucleotide sequence: TGTGCCAGCAGTGATCGTGAGGGGAGCTCACCCCTCCACTTT.

The sample holds one count of this clonotype. At one end, the junction sequence differs from germline, possibly due to a read error. The chain uses TRBV27 and TRBJ1-2; D is ambiguous. The CDR3 length is 8 residues. Germline V gives CDR1 MNHEY, CDR2 SMNVEV (reference sequence). The CDR3: CAPIPSHF. CDR3 in DNA: TGTGCCCCAATTCCCTCTCACTTC.

The chain employs TRBV14 and TRBJ2-7; tentatively, D is TRBD2 (6 bases). Trimming cost V 1 base and J 2 bases, with 15 bases left between them. CDR1 and CDR2 from the germline V gene are SGHDN and FVKESK. The CDR3 sequence is 16 residues long. CDR3 bases: TGTGCCAGCAGCCAAGTGAGCGGGCGAGGGACCTACGAGCAGTACTTC. It translates to CASSQVSGRGTYEQYF.

J is TRBJ1-5 and V is TRBV7-9; a possible D gene is TRBD1 (6 bases). The V gene lost 0 bases and the J gene lost 5 bases, with 11 bases spanning the gap. The CDR3 contains 15 residues. Germline V lookup: CDR1 SEHNR, CDR2 FQNEAQ (reference sequence). CDR3 DNA: TGTGCCAGCAGCTTAGCGGGGGGCCGGGATCAGCCCCAGCATTTT. Its protein is CASSLAGGRDQPQHF.

The J gene is TRBJ2-1, the V gene TRBV7-2, with 15 nucleotides matching TRBD2. Germline V gene sequence: CDR1 SGHTA, CDR2 FQGNSA. The CDR3 runs 16 residues. The junction had 3 bases not matched to a gene; V was cut back by 4 bases and J by 5 bases. This chain's CDR3 is CASSSGLAGGNNEQFF. Written as DNA, the CDR3 is TGTGCCAGCAGCTCGGGACTAGCGGGAGGAAACAATGAGCAGTTCTTC.

This clonotype was detected many times. V and J are TRBV28 and TRBJ2-7, with 11 nucleotides matching TRBD1. Germline CDR1 is MDHEN and CDR2 is SYDVKM. The J segment lost 3 bases and the V segment lost 5 bases, leaving 6 bases of the junction unmatched. The CDR3 sequence is 15 residues long. The CDR3 DNA reads TGTGCCAGCAGTGACCCTGGGACAGGGGGCTACGAGCAGTACTTC. It codes for CASSDPGTGGYEQYF.

The genes are TRBV19 and TRBJ1-3; 7 bases match TRBD1. The CDR3 length is 15 residues. Germline V gene sequence: CDR1 LNHDA, CDR2 SQIVND (reference sequence). J gave up 0 bases and V 6 bases, and 5 bases lay outside the gene matches. CDR3 DNA: TGTGCCAGTAGCTCGGACAGGAGCTCTGGAAACACCATATATTTT. Translated: CASSSDRSSGNTIYF. The variable domain in full, with the rest retrieved from reference TRBV19 and TRBJ1-3, is DGGITQSPKYLFRKEGQNVTLSCEQNLNHDAMYWYRQDPGQGLRLIYYSQIVNDFQKGDIAEGYSVSREKKESFPLTVTSAQKNPTAFYLCASSSDRSSGNTIYFGEGSWLTVV.

This clonotype turned up a few times. The rearrangement uses TRBV18 and TRBJ1-2, with D maybe TRBD1 (5 bases). Per the germline V gene, CDR1 is KGHSH and CDR2 is LQKENI. This CDR3 spans 13 amino acids. Trimming removed 2 bases from V and 5 bases from J, with 9 bases in between. The DNA of the CDR3 is TGTGCCAGCTCACCAGACGGGACGTATGGCTACACCTTC. Translated: CASSPDGTYGYTF.

This clonotype has ten or more counts. The chain couples TRBV20-1 to TRBJ2-7; possible D gene TRBD1, 6 bases. CDR3 length: 13 amino acids. Trimming removed 3 bases at V and 5 bases at J, with 14 bases between. CDR1 and CDR2 (germline): DFQATT, SNEGSKA (reference sequence). CDR3 loop: CSASMGAGDEQYF. CDR3 bases: TGCAGTGCTAGTATGGGGGCTGGGGACGAGCAGTACTTC.

The sample holds many counts of this clonotype. The chain carries TRBV12-3 or TRBV12-4 and TRBJ2-3; D gene unclear. This CDR3 is built from 13 residues. Trimming cost V 5 bases and J 3 bases, with 9 bases left between them. The CDR3 sequence: CASSPRRTDTQYF. The CDR3 DNA reads as TGTGCCAGCAGTCCAAGACGGACAGATACGCAGTATTTT.

The rearrangement uses TRBV20-1 and TRBJ2-5; D is perhaps TRBD1 (6 bases). The CDR3 has 13 amino acids. CDR1 DFQATT and CDR2 SNEGSKA come from the germline V gene (reference sequence). V lost 6 bases and J 5 bases, leaving 16 bases between the germline ends. The CDR3 loop reads CSATRTARETQYF. Here the CDR3 DNA reads TGCAGTGCAACACGGACAGCCCGGGAGACCCAGTACTTC.

In its sample, this clonotype was seen many times. The chain carries TRBV27 and TRBJ1-1; TRBD1 matches at 8 bases. J was trimmed by 4 bases and V by 5 bases; bases with no gene match: 6. Germline CDR1 MNHEY, CDR2 SMNVEV (reference sequence). The CDR3 covers 14 residues. The CDR3 loop is CASSRDRGATEAFF. The CDR3 DNA sequence: TGTGCCAGCAGTAGAGACAGGGGAGCCACTGAAGCTTTCTTT.

This clonotype was seen many times. This rearrangement joins TRBV7-8 to TRBJ2-5, with 10 bases fitting TRBD1. V lost 4 bases and J lost 4; bases outside the gene matches: 6. Germline V gene data show CDR1 as SGHVS and CDR2 as FQNEAQ. CDR3 length: 15 residues. Here the CDR3 reads CASSSDRGRGETQYF. The CDR3 nucleotides are TGTGCCAGCAGCTCAGACAGGGGGCGCGGAGAGACCCAGTACTTC.

This clonotype was observed a handful of times. The chain is built from TRBV24-1 and TRBJ2-6; 7 bases fit TRBD1. Germline lookup yields CDR1 KGHDR and CDR2 SFDVKD. V lost 7 bases to trimming and J lost 0 bases; unmatched junction nucleotides: 5. This CDR3 region has 16 residues. The CDR3 here is CATSQGQRSGANVLTF. The CDR3 DNA reads as TGTGCCACCAGCCAGGGACAGCGCTCTGGGGCCAACGTCCTGACTTTC.

This clonotype was found many times. The chain links TRBV12-3 or TRBV12-4 to TRBJ2-5, with D hard to call. Trimming shortened V by 2 bases and J by 3 bases, and 7 bases separated the two germline ends. The CDR3 extends over 13 amino acids. CDR3 DNA sequence: TGTGCCAGCAGTTTAAGCCAGAAAGAGACCCAGTACTTC. Protein sequence: CASSLSQKETQYF.

The chain employs TRBV18 and TRBJ2-5; D tentatively fits TRBD1 or TRBD2 (5 bases each). This CDR3 is built from 15 residues. Germline CDR1 and CDR2: KGHSH and LQKENI. Trimming shortened V by 3 bases and J by 4 bases, and 15 bases separated the two germline ends. The chain's CDR3 is CASSPGAQKGETQYF. In nucleotides, the CDR3 is TGTGCCAGCTCACCCGGGGCTCAAAAGGGAGAGACCCAGTACTTC.

Ten or more counts support this clonotype. The gene calls are TRBV28 and TRBJ1-1; D not certain. Trimming pared 2 bases from V and 0 bases from J, leaving 10 bases between. The CDR3 totals 15 residues. Germline V gene data show CDR1 as MDHEN and CDR2 as SYDVKM. The CDR3 DNA follows: TGTGCCAGCAGTTTAAGGCCGGTGATGAACACTGAAGCTTTCTTT. Translation gives CASSLRPVMNTEAFF.

This clonotype was seen many times. The chain employs TRBV3-1 and TRBJ2-4, with no clear D. Trimming took 1 base from V and 3 from J, leaving 4 bases between them. The CDR3 sequence is 13 residues long. CDR1 is LGHDT and CDR2 is YNNKEL in the germline V gene (reference sequence). This CDR3 reads CASSQGHKNIQYF. Here the CDR3 DNA reads TGTGCCAGCAGCCAAGGACACAAAAACATTCAGTACTTC.

Of note for this clonotype: With a much larger clone just one base away, this may be a read error. The chain links TRBV28 to TRBJ2-7; the match to TRBD2 covers 10 bases. Looked up from germline, CDR1 is MDHEN and CDR2 is SYDVKM. V lost 5 bases, J lost 2 bases, and 6 bases stayed unmatched. The CDR3 contains 15 residues. Written as DNA, the CDR3 is TGTGCCAGCAGTGGGCTAGCGGGAGTGGCCTACGAGCAGTACTTC. It codes for CASSGLAGVAYEQYF.